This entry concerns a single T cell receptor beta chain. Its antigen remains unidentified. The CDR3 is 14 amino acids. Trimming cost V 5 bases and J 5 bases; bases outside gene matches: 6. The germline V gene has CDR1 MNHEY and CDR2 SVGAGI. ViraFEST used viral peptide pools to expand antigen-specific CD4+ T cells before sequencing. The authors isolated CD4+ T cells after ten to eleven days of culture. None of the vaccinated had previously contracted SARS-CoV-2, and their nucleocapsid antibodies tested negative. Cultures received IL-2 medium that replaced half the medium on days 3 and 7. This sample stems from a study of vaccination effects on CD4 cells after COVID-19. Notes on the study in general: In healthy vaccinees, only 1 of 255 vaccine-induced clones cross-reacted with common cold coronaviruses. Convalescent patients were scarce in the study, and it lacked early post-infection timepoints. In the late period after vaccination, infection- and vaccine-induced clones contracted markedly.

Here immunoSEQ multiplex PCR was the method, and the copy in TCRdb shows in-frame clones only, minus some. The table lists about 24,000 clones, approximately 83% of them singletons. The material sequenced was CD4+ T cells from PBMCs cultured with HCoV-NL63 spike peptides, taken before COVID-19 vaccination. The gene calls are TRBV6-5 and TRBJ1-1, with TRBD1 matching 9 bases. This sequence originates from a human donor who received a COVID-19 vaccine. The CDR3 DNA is TGTGCCAGCAGTCGGACAGGGGTAAAAACTGAAGCTTTCTTT. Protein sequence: CASSRTGVKTEAFF.